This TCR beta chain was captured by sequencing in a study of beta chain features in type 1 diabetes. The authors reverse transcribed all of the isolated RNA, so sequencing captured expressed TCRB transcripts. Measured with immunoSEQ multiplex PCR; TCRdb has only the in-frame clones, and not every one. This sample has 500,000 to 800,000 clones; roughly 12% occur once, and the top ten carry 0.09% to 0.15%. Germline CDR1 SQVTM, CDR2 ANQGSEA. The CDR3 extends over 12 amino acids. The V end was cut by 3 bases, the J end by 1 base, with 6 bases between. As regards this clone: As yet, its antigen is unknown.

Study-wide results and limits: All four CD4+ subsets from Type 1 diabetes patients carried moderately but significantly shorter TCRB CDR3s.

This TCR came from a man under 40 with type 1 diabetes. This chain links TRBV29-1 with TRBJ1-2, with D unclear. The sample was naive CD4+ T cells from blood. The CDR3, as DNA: TGCAGCGTTGACATTGGTAACTATGGCTACACCTTC. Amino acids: CSVDIGNYGYTF.